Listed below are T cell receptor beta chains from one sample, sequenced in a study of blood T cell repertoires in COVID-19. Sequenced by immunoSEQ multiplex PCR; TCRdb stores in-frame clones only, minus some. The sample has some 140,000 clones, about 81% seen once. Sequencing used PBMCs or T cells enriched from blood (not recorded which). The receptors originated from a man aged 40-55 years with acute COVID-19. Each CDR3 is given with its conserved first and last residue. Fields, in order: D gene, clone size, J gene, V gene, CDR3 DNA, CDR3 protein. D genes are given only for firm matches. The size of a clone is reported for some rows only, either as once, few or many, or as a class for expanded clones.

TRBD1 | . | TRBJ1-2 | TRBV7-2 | TGTGCCAGCAGCTTAGTATCCGGGACAGGGGTAAATGGCTACACCTTC | CASSLVSGTGVNGYTF
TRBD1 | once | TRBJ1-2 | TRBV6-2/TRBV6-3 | TGTGCCAGCAGTCCGGGACAGGGGGGCTCTGGCTACACCTTC | CASSPGQGGSGYTF
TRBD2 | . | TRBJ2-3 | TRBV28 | TGTGCCAGCAGGGGGACTAGCGGGAGGCCCCCCGCAGATACGCAGTATTTT | CASRGTSGRPPADTQYF
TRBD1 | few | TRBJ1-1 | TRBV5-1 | TGCGCCAGCAGCATCGGACAGGGGGTGACTGAAGCTTTCTTT | CASSIGQGVTEAFF
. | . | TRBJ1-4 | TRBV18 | TGTGCCAGCTCACCAGGGAGAACTAATGAAAAACTGTTTTTT | CASSPGRTNEKLFF
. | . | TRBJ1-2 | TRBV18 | TGTGCCAGCTCACCAACAGAGGGAGGCTATGGCTACACCTTC | CASSPTEGGYGYTF
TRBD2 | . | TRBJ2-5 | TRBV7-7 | TGTGCTAGCAGCCCGTCCTTGACTAGCGGGGCGGAGACCCAGTACTTC | CASSPSLTSGAETQYF
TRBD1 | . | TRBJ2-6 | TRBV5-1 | TGCGCCAGCAGCTTGGCCCTACAGGGGACTGGGGCCAACGTCCTGACTTTC | CASSLALQGTGANVLTF
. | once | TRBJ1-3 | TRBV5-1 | TGCGCCAGCAGAACGACACAGTCTGGAAACACCATATATTTT | CASRTTQSGNTIYF
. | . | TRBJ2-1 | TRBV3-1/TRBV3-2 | TGTGCCTGCGCCGAAGGGAGCTCCTACAATGAGCAGTTCTTC | CACAEGSSYNEQFF
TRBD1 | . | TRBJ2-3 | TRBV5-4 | TGTGCCAGCAGCCCACAGGACAGGGGCGCAGATACGCAGTATTTT | CASSPQDRGADTQYF
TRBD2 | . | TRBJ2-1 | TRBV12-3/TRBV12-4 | TGTGCCAGCAGTACTAGCGGGGGGAATGAGCAGTTCTTC | CASSTSGGNEQFF
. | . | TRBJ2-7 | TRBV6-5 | TGTGCCAGCAGTTATTCCGCGGCGGGCGAGCAGTACTTC | CASSYSAAGEQYF
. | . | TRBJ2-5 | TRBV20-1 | TGCAGTGCTTCTACTCAAGAGACCCAGTACTTC | CSASTQETQYF
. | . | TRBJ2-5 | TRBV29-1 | TGCAGCGTTGAGAAACAGCCTCAAGAGACCCAGTACTTC | CSVEKQPQETQYF
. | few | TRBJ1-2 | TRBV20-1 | TGCAGTGCTAGGCAGTTCTATGGCTACACCTTC | CSARQFYGYTF
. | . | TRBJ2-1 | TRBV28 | TGTGCCAGCAGTTTAGCGGGAGAGCAGTTCTTC | CASSLAGEQFF
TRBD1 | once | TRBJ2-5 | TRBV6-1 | TGTGCCAGCAGTGAAGCCCCTCCGGGACAGGGGCAAGAGACCCAGTACTTC | CASSEAPPGQGQETQYF
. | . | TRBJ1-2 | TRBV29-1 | TGCAGCGTCCAAGGGAGGGGAGCTAACTATGGCTACACCTTC | CSVQGRGANYGYTF
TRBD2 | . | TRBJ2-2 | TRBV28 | TGTGCCAGCATCACTAGCGGGATGTTTTATGCCGGGGAGCTGTTTTTT | CASITSGMFYAGELFF
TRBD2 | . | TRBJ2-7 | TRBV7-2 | TGTGCCAGCAGCAAACCGACTAGCCACGAGCAGTACTTC | CASSKPTSHEQYF
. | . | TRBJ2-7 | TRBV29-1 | TGCAGCGTAACTACCGGGACATCCTCCTACGAGCAGTACTTC | CSVTTGTSSYEQYF
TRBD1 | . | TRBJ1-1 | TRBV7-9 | TGTGCCAGCAGCTTAGCGGTCCGGGGAAAGGGGGCGGACGATGAAGCTTTCTTT | CASSLAVRGKGADDEAFF
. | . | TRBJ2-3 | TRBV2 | TGTGCCAGCAGTGTCCAGGGGAGTACAGATACGCAGTATTTT | CASSVQGSTDTQYF
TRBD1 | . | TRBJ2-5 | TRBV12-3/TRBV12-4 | TGTGCCAGTGGACAGGCCCAAGAGACCCAGTACTTC | CASGQAQETQYF
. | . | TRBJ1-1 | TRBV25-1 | TGTGCCAGCAGTGAACGGAGTAACACTGAAGCTTTCTTT | CASSERSNTEAFF
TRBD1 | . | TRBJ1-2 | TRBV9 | TGTGCCAGCAGCTTCGGACAGGGCAACTATGGCTACACCTTC | CASSFGQGNYGYTF
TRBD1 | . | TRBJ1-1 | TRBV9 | TGTGCCAGCAGCGATACAGGGGGCTTTAAGGCTTTCTTT | CASSDTGGFKAFF
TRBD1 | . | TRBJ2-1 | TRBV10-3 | TGTGCCATCGGTTCGGGACAGAGGGTAGAGCAGTTCTTC | CAIGSGQRVEQFF
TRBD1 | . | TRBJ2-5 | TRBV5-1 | TGCGCCAGCAGCTTCAGGGGGCGCGGGGAGACCCAGTACTTC | CASSFRGRGETQYF
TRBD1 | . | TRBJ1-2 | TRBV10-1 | TGCGCCAGCAGTGAACAGAGTGGAGAGAAGGGACAGGGGGCAGCTAACTATGGCTACACCTTC | CASSEQSGEKGQGAANYGYTF
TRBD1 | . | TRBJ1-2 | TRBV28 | TGTGCCAGCGGTGTTCTTAGTAGACAGGGGAAGGATGGCTACACCTTC | CASGVLSRQGKDGYTF
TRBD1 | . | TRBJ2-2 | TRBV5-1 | TGCGCCAGCAGCTTGGGTGAGGGACAGGCGAACACCGGGGAGCTGTTTTTT | CASSLGEGQANTGELFF
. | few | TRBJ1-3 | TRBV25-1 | TGTGCCAGCAGTGATTTTTTAGGAAACACCATATATTTT | CASSDFLGNTIYF
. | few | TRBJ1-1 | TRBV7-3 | TGTGCCAGCAGCCCGACACCTATGAACACTGAAGCTTTCTTT | CASSPTPMNTEAFF
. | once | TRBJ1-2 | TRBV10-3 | TGTGCCACTGAGCCCCAGGGGTACCATGGCTACACCTTC | CATEPQGYHGYTF
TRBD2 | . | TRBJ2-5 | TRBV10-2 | TGCGCCAGCAGACTAGCGGGGGAAGAGACCCAGTACTTC | CASRLAGEETQYF
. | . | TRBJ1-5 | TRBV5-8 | TGTGCCAGCAGCTTGTTCGGGGGATTGGCACAGCCCCAGCATTTT | CASSLFGGLAQPQHF
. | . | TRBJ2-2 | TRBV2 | TGTGCCAGCAGTGTGCAACAGGCGAACACCGGGGAGCTGTTTTTT | CASSVQQANTGELFF
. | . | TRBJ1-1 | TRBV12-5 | TGTGCTAGTGCCTTCACAGTGAACACTGAAGCTTTCTTT | CASAFTVNTEAFF
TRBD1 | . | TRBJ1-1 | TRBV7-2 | TGTGCCAGCAGCTTCAGGGACAGGAACACTGAAGCTTTCTTT | CASSFRDRNTEAFF
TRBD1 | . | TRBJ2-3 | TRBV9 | TGTGCCAGCAGCGTAGGGACAGGGGGAATGAAAACAGATACGCAGTATTTT | CASSVGTGGMKTDTQYF
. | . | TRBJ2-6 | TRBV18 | TGTGCCAGCTCACCACGGTATGAGCAGGGTCTTGCCGGGGCCAACGTCCTGACTTTC | CASSPRYEQGLAGANVLTF
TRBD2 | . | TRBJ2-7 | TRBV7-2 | TGTGCCAGCAGCTCCTGGGCGGGAGGAGAAGAGCAGTACTTC | CASSSWAGGEEQYF
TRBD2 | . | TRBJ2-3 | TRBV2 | TGTGCCAGCGGGAGACTAGCGGGAGAAGGTAATACGCAGTATTTT | CASGRLAGEGNTQYF
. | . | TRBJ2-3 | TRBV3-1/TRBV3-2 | TGTGCCAGCAGCCCCCACAGCTTTACAGATACGCAGTATTTT | CASSPHSFTDTQYF
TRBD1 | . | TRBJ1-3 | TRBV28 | TGTGCCAGCAGTCCCTGGGGGACAGGGGGAAACACCATATATTTT | CASSPWGTGGNTIYF
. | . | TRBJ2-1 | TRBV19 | TGTGCCAGTAGTCTCTTGGGGGGGCCTGACAATGAGCAGTTCTTC | CASSLLGGPDNEQFF
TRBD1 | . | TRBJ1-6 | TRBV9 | TGTGCCAGCAGCGCTACAGGACAGGATAATTCACCCCTCCACTTT | CASSATGQDNSPLHF
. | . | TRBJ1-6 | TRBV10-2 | TGCGCCAGCGGGGAGGGAGTAGAATTCCCCCTCCACTTT | CASGEGVEFPLHF
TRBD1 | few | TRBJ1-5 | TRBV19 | TGTGCCAGTAGAGGCGGGACAGGGAGAGATCAGCCCCAGCATTTT | CASRGGTGRDQPQHF
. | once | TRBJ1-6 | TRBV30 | TGTGCCTGGAGTTTCGGGACTGGGAATTCACCCCTCCACTTT | CAWSFGTGNSPLHF
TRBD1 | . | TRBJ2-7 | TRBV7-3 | TGTGCCAGCAGCCGCGTAGGGGGCAGGGACGAGCAGTACTTC | CASSRVGGRDEQYF
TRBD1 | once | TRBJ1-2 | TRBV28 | TGTGCCAGCAGTTTAGGGACAGGGAACTATGGCTACACCTTC | CASSLGTGNYGYTF
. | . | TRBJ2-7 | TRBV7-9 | TGTGCCAGCACCCCTTCGGGAGTAGCGTTGTACGAGCAGTACTTC | CASTPSGVALYEQYF
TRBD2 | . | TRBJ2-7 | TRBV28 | TGTGCCAGCAACGCGAGGGGGGAGAATAGCGGGAGGTACGAGCAGTACTTC | CASNARGENSGRYEQYF
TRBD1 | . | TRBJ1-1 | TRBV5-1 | TGCGCCAGCAGCTTGGCGGGACAGGGTTTGAACACTGAAGCTTTCTTT | CASSLAGQGLNTEAFF
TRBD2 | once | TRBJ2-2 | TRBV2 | TGTGCCAGCAGTGACCGGGACTACACCTACACCGGGGAGCTGTTTTTT | CASSDRDYTYTGELFF
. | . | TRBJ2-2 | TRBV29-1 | TGCAGCGTGTCTACCTTGGACACAACGAACACCGGGGAGCTGTTTTTT | CSVSTLDTTNTGELFF
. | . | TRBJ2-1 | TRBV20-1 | TGCAGTGGAGGGCAAACTGATGAGCAGTTCTTC | CSGGQTDEQFF